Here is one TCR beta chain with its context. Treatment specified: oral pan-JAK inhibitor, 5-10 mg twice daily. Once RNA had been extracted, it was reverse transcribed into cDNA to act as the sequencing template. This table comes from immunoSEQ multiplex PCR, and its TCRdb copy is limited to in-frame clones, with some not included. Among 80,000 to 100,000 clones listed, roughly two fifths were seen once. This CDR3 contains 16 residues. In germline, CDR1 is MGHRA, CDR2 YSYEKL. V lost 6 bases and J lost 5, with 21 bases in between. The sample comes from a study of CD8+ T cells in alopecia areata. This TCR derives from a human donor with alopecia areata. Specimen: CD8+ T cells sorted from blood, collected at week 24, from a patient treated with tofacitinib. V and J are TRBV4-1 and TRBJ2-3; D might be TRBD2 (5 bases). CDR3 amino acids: CASRYHLASAGDTQYF. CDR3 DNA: TGCGCCAGCAGATATCACTTAGCCTCCGCGGGAGATACGCAGTATTTT.